One sample yielded the 3 T cell receptor beta chains listed below, sequenced in a study of blood T cell repertoires in COVID-19. Method: immunoSEQ multiplex PCR; TCRdb's copy keeps in-frame clones and lacks some. The profile shows 120,000 or so clones, around 86% of them singletons. The source material was peripheral blood. The origin of the receptors is a man older than 75 with active or convalescent COVID-19.

The rearrangement uses TRBV28 and TRBJ1-2, with D possibly TRBD1 on 6 matching bases. Trimming left V 10 bases short and J 6 bases short, with 24 bases between. This CDR3 has 15 residues. CDR1 is MDHEN and CDR2 is SYDVKM in the germline V gene. The CDR3 reads CATHKAPEGVDGYTF. The DNA for the CDR3 is TGTGCCACCCATAAGGCGCCCGAGGGGGTCGATGGCTACACCTTC.

The CDR3 nucleotides are TGTGCCAGCAGCTTCCATCCAGGCCAGGGGGCCGGCGGGGAGCTGTTTTTT. Translated: CASSFHPGQGAGGELFF. The rearrangement links TRBV9 to TRBJ2-2; the match to TRBD1 covers 8 bases. The V gene end was trimmed by 4 bases and the J gene end by 7 bases; junction bases not matched to a gene: 15. The CDR3 contains 17 residues. Germline-derived CDR1 and CDR2 are SGDLS and YYNGEE.

This clone was picked up many times. The CDR3: CAWKRDLRPQHF. The CDR3 nucleotides are TGTGCCTGGAAAAGGGACTTGCGGCCCCAGCATTTT. The genes are TRBV30 and TRBJ1-5; D perhaps matches TRBD1 (5 bases). This CDR3 has 12 residues. Germline V CDR1 and CDR2: GTSNPN, SVGIG (reference sequence). Deletions cut 4 bases from V and 9 bases from J, with 13 bases between.